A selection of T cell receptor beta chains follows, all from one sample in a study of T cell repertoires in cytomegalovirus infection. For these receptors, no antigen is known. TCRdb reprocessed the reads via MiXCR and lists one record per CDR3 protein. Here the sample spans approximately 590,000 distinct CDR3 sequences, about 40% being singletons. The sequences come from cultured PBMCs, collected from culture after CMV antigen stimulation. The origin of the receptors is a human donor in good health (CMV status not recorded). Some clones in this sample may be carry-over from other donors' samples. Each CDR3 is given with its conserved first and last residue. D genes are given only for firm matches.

CASSLEGQYYNEQFF TRBJ2-1 15 TRBD1 TRBV7-2
CASSPTSGSLYNEQFF TRBJ2-1 16 TRBD2 TRBV18
CASSLLAGGAGELFF TRBJ2-2 15 TRBD2 TRBV7-2
CSVVSNGGQQETQYF TRBJ2-5 15 . TRBV29-1
CASSSPRDRGRTYEQYF TRBJ2-7 17 TRBD1 TRBV7-8
CASSATSGAHGGTQYF TRBJ2-3 16 TRBD2 TRBV7-6
CASAPSRASSYNEQFF TRBJ2-1 16 . TRBV7-2
CASSFGGEITEAFF TRBJ1-1 14 . TRBV7-6
CASNVPGMNTEAFF TRBJ1-1 14 . TRBV19
CASSDRKNQPQHF TRBJ1-5 13 . TRBV19
CASSPMTGGFTDTQYF TRBJ2-3 16 TRBD1 TRBV5-6
CASSLRVGQGRSSYNSPLHF TRBJ1-6 20 TRBD1 TRBV27
CASGAGTGSYEQYF TRBJ2-7 14 TRBD1 TRBV12-3/TRBV12-4
CASSHGDRAMNTEAFF TRBJ1-1 16 TRBD1 TRBV4-2
CASSPRTVTYEQYF TRBJ2-7 14 . TRBV7-2
CASSLGGGNTGELFF TRBJ2-2 15 TRBD2 TRBV7-2
CASSLAPLQGGLYGYTF TRBJ1-2 17 . TRBV7-2
CASRERGGPYNEQFF TRBJ2-1 15 TRBD2 TRBV5-4
CASMMGLDTQYF TRBJ2-3 12 . TRBV2
CSATQGGKIPHEQYF TRBJ2-7 15 . TRBV20-1
CASSLTWQAYGYTF TRBJ1-2 14 . TRBV7-2
CSAKPGGRAYEQYF TRBJ2-7 14 TRBD2 TRBV20-1
CASSSLVRGTDTQYF TRBJ2-3 15 . TRBV7-2
CASSLGRGNTIYF TRBJ1-3 13 . TRBV7-2
CASSEWGVGQETQYF TRBJ2-5 15 . TRBV2
CASSLAQGQPQHF TRBJ1-5 13 . TRBV7-2
CASSLFQGGTEAFF TRBJ1-1 14 . TRBV5-4
CASSRPGLFYEQYF TRBJ2-7 14 . TRBV18
CASSLGGGLYSPLHF TRBJ1-6 15 TRBD1 TRBV7-2
CASSFTGGGWSKNIQYF TRBJ2-4 17 TRBD1 TRBV11-2
CASSSPGGTLVAQHF TRBJ1-5 15 . TRBV28
CASRRTSGPYEQYF TRBJ2-7 14 TRBD2 TRBV27
CSARDLARLAGGLSSYNEQFF TRBJ2-1 21 TRBD2 TRBV20-1
CASSSRLAGLRTDTQYF TRBJ2-3 17 TRBD2 TRBV7-8
CSASRDSQETQYF TRBJ2-5 13 TRBD1 TRBV20-1
CASSFPSGYEQYF TRBJ2-7 13 . TRBV7-9
CASSPGPAVVQYF TRBJ2-7 13 . TRBV12-3/TRBV12-4
CASHSGRNTGELFF TRBJ2-2 14 . TRBV7-2
CASSLWGGSGGAQETQYF TRBJ2-5 18 TRBD2 TRBV28
CASSPRGDHSYEQYF TRBJ2-7 15 TRBD2 TRBV5-1
CASSQDLQTGGETQYF TRBJ2-5 16 TRBD2 TRBV4-3
CASSLEGLAGYYEQYF TRBJ2-7 16 TRBD2 TRBV7-2
CASSDYRGGRYEQYF TRBJ2-7 15 TRBD2 TRBV7-9
CASSPRWGQPQHF TRBJ1-5 13 . TRBV4-1
CASSEGIVQGYTEAFF TRBJ1-1 16 . TRBV6-1